This is a list of T cell receptor beta chains from one sample in a study of technical replicates of blood from four donors. TCRdb's copy holds only in-frame clones and misses some; the assay was immunoSEQ multiplex PCR. The data show approximately 75,000 clones, roughly 89% seen once. What was sequenced was T cells isolated from PBMCs. The receptors shown here come from a human donor in good health. The CDR3 runs from the conserved cysteine through the conserved F or W. Each record gives: D gene, clone size, V gene, J gene, CDR3 DNA, CDR3 protein. D genes are given only for firm matches. Size is omitted from some rows. Given values are once, few, many or a class for expanded clones.

d_gene: TRBD2
abundance: NA
v_gene: TRBV2
j_gene: TRBJ2-2
CDR3nt: TGTGCCAGCAGTGAACTGGCTAGCGGGAGGGCCTACCTCGGGGAGCTGTTTTTT
CDR3aa: CASSELASGRAYLGELFF

d_gene: TRBD2
abundance: NA
v_gene: TRBV5-6
j_gene: TRBJ2-3
CDR3nt: TGTGCCAGCACCCATCCGGGACTAGCGGACACAGATACGCAGTATTTT
CDR3aa: CASTHPGLADTDTQYF

d_gene: TRBD2
abundance: NA
v_gene: TRBV6-6
j_gene: TRBJ2-7
CDR3nt: TGTGCCAGCTCCTCCGGGACTAGCGTCGGCGAGCAGTACTTC
CDR3aa: CASSSGTSVGEQYF

d_gene: NA
abundance: NA
v_gene: TRBV21-1
j_gene: TRBJ2-7
CDR3nt: TGTGCCAGCAGGGACAGGGGGCGCGAGTCCTACGAGCAGTACTTC
CDR3aa: CASRDRGRESYEQYF

d_gene: NA
abundance: NA
v_gene: TRBV19
j_gene: TRBJ1-1
CDR3nt: TGTGCCACCGTTATACCTAGTCCCCTTGAAGCTTTCTTT
CDR3aa: CATVIPSPLEAFF

d_gene: TRBD1
abundance: NA
v_gene: TRBV5-4
j_gene: TRBJ1-2
CDR3nt: TGTGCCAGCAGGGGACAGCTTACCAACTATGGCTACACCTTC
CDR3aa: CASRGQLTNYGYTF

d_gene: NA
abundance: NA
v_gene: TRBV5-4
j_gene: TRBJ2-3
CDR3nt: TGTGCCGGATTACAGAGGGGGATATCACAGTTCACAGATACGCAGTATTTT
CDR3aa: CAGLQRGISQFTDTQYF

d_gene: TRBD1
abundance: NA
v_gene: TRBV4-3
j_gene: TRBJ2-1
CDR3nt: TGCGCCAGCAGCCCCCCAGGGGGAAATGAGCAGTTCTTC
CDR3aa: CASSPPGGNEQFF

d_gene: NA
abundance: NA
v_gene: TRBV28
j_gene: TRBJ2-3
CDR3nt: NA
CDR3aa: CASSTSGLADTDTQYF

d_gene: TRBD1
abundance: NA
v_gene: TRBV27
j_gene: TRBJ1-4
CDR3nt: TGTGCCAGCGGACAAGGGGGCTTGGAAAAACTGTTTTTT
CDR3aa: CASGQGGLEKLFF

d_gene: NA
abundance: few
v_gene: TRBV5-1
j_gene: TRBJ1-1
CDR3nt: TGCGCCAGCAGCCACAGGGAGCTGAACACTGAAGCTTTCTTT
CDR3aa: CASSHRELNTEAFF

d_gene: TRBD1
abundance: NA
v_gene: TRBV28
j_gene: TRBJ2-2
CDR3nt: TGTGCCAGCAGTCCCGACAGGGATGACACCGGGGAGCTGTTTTTT
CDR3aa: CASSPDRDDTGELFF

d_gene: NA
abundance: few
v_gene: TRBV11-2
j_gene: TRBJ1-1
CDR3nt: TGTGCCAGCAGCCCATCTACCCACTTTGAAGCTTTCTTT
CDR3aa: CASSPSTHFEAFF

d_gene: NA
abundance: NA
v_gene: TRBV9
j_gene: TRBJ2-7
CDR3nt: TGTGCCAGCAGCGTAGAGACAAGCTCCTACGAGCAGTACTTC
CDR3aa: CASSVETSSYEQYF

d_gene: NA
abundance: NA
v_gene: TRBV5-4
j_gene: TRBJ2-6
CDR3nt: TGTGCCAGCTTGGATGGGCCCTCTGGGGCCAACGTCCTGACTTTC
CDR3aa: CASLDGPSGANVLTF

d_gene: TRBD1
abundance: NA
v_gene: TRBV28
j_gene: TRBJ2-7
CDR3nt: TGTGCCAGCAGTTTAGGAACGGACAGGAGCTCCTACGAGCAGTACTTC
CDR3aa: CASSLGTDRSSYEQYF

d_gene: NA
abundance: NA
v_gene: TRBV27
j_gene: TRBJ2-7
CDR3nt: TGTGCCAGCAGTTTATACGGGGGGCGCGTAGACGAGCAGTACTTC
CDR3aa: CASSLYGGRVDEQYF

d_gene: TRBD1
abundance: few
v_gene: TRBV30
j_gene: TRBJ1-1
CDR3nt: TGTGCCACTGAACCGGGACAGAATCTTCTGGGGACTGAAGCTTTCTTT
CDR3aa: CATEPGQNLLGTEAFF

d_gene: TRBD2
abundance: NA
v_gene: TRBV5-6
j_gene: TRBJ2-1
CDR3nt: TGTGCCAGCAGCTTTTTTGGCGGGAGCTCCTACAATGAGCAGTTCTTC
CDR3aa: CASSFFGGSSYNEQFF

d_gene: TRBD2
abundance: NA
v_gene: TRBV19
j_gene: TRBJ2-7
CDR3nt: TGTGCCAGTAGTGGAGTAGCGGGTAGTTACGAGCAGTACTTC
CDR3aa: CASSGVAGSYEQYF

d_gene: NA
abundance: NA
v_gene: TRBV27
j_gene: TRBJ2-3
CDR3nt: TGTGCCAGCAGATACCTGGAGAGAACTAGCACAGATACGCAGTATTTT
CDR3aa: CASRYLERTSTDTQYF

d_gene: TRBD2
abundance: NA
v_gene: TRBV11-2
j_gene: TRBJ2-7
CDR3nt: TGTGCCAGCAGCTTTACTGGCGGGAGGAATAACGAGCAGTACTTC
CDR3aa: CASSFTGGRNNEQYF

d_gene: TRBD1
abundance: NA
v_gene: TRBV29-1
j_gene: TRBJ2-1
CDR3nt: TGCAGCGTTGAAGATGGGGCAGGGGGCTACAATGAGCAGTTCTTC
CDR3aa: CSVEDGAGGYNEQFF

d_gene: NA
abundance: NA
v_gene: TRBV12-5
j_gene: TRBJ1-1
CDR3nt: TGTGCTAGCCGGACAGAGACCACTGAAGCTTTCTTT
CDR3aa: CASRTETTEAFF

d_gene: TRBD2
abundance: once
v_gene: TRBV30
j_gene: TRBJ2-3
CDR3nt: TGTGCCTGGTGTACCCGGACTAGCGGGAACACAGATACGCAGTATTTT
CDR3aa: CAWCTRTSGNTDTQYF

d_gene: TRBD1
abundance: once
v_gene: TRBV27
j_gene: TRBJ1-5
CDR3nt: TGTGCCAGCAGTCTCACAGGGGGCCATAGCAATCAGCCCCAGCATTTT
CDR3aa: CASSLTGGHSNQPQHF

d_gene: NA
abundance: NA
v_gene: TRBV6-5
j_gene: TRBJ2-4
CDR3nt: TGTGCCAGCAGTTACAGCAGGGGTCGAAACATTCAGTACTTC
CDR3aa: CASSYSRGRNIQYF

d_gene: NA
abundance: NA
v_gene: TRBV10-3
j_gene: TRBJ1-1
CDR3nt: TGTGCCAGCTACGTAGCTCTGAACACTGAAGCTTTCTTT
CDR3aa: CASYVALNTEAFF

d_gene: NA
abundance: NA
v_gene: TRBV30
j_gene: TRBJ1-2
CDR3nt: TGTGCCTGGAGTGTACTCGGTAGTCGTGTGTGGGGCTACACCTTC
CDR3aa: CAWSVLGSRVWGYTF

d_gene: NA
abundance: once
v_gene: TRBV5-1
j_gene: TRBJ1-1
CDR3nt: TGCGCCAGCAGCTTCAGACATACCATTGAGGGCACTGAAGCTTTCTTT
CDR3aa: CASSFRHTIEGTEAFF

d_gene: TRBD2
abundance: NA
v_gene: TRBV7-9
j_gene: TRBJ2-2
CDR3nt: TGTGCCAGCAGTTTAGGACTAGCCTCTCAGACCGGGGAGCTGTTTTTT
CDR3aa: CASSLGLASQTGELFF

d_gene: TRBD1
abundance: NA
v_gene: TRBV5-4
j_gene: TRBJ2-2
CDR3nt: TGTGCCAGCAGCTGGGGACAGGGTCTAAGCGGGGAGCTGTTTTTT
CDR3aa: CASSWGQGLSGELFF

d_gene: TRBD1
abundance: NA
v_gene: TRBV4-3
j_gene: TRBJ2-5
CDR3nt: TGCGCCAGCAGCCAGTCATCAGGGGGATGGGAGACCCAGTACTTC
CDR3aa: CASSQSSGGWETQYF

d_gene: NA
abundance: NA
v_gene: TRBV7-8
j_gene: TRBJ1-4
CDR3nt: TGTGCCAGCAGCTTAGCGCTGGGGGGAGAAAAACTGTTTTTT
CDR3aa: CASSLALGGEKLFF

d_gene: TRBD2
abundance: NA
v_gene: TRBV6-4
j_gene: TRBJ2-3
CDR3nt: TGTGCCAGCTCGACTAGCGGGAGCACAGATACGCAGTATTTT
CDR3aa: CASSTSGSTDTQYF

d_gene: TRBD1
abundance: NA
v_gene: TRBV5-6
j_gene: TRBJ1-2
CDR3nt: TGTGCCAGCAGCCCTTCACTGGACAGGTGGGCCAACTATGGCTACACCTTC
CDR3aa: CASSPSLDRWANYGYTF

d_gene: TRBD2
abundance: NA
v_gene: TRBV10-2
j_gene: TRBJ2-1
CDR3nt: TGCGCCAGCCGAATTAGCGGGAGTCCTGGTGAGCAGTTCTTC
CDR3aa: CASRISGSPGEQFF

d_gene: NA
abundance: NA
v_gene: TRBV11-2
j_gene: TRBJ2-5
CDR3nt: TGTGCCAGCAGCTCTGCCTTTCGGAGACAAGAGACCCAGTACTTC
CDR3aa: CASSSAFRRQETQYF

d_gene: NA
abundance: NA
v_gene: TRBV7-9
j_gene: TRBJ1-2
CDR3nt: TGTGCCAGCAGCTTAGGGAACGGGGGCTATGGCTACACCTTC
CDR3aa: CASSLGNGGYGYTF

d_gene: TRBD2
abundance: NA
v_gene: TRBV6-5
j_gene: TRBJ2-3
CDR3nt: TGTGCCAGCACCGGACTAGGCTATACAGATACGCAGTATTTT
CDR3aa: CASTGLGYTDTQYF

d_gene: NA
abundance: NA
v_gene: TRBV6-5
j_gene: TRBJ1-3
CDR3nt: TGTGCCAGCAGAATCGACAGCTCTGGAAACACCATATATTTT
CDR3aa: CASRIDSSGNTIYF

d_gene: TRBD1
abundance: NA
v_gene: TRBV5-6
j_gene: TRBJ1-1
CDR3nt: TGTGCCAGCAGCCTTGACAGGGGGAGAGGAGCTTTCTTT
CDR3aa: CASSLDRGRGAFF

d_gene: NA
abundance: NA
v_gene: TRBV5-1
j_gene: TRBJ2-7
CDR3nt: TGCGCCAGCAGCTTGGTCGGCGGGACCTCCTACGAGCAGTACTTC
CDR3aa: CASSLVGGTSYEQYF

d_gene: TRBD1
abundance: NA
v_gene: TRBV27
j_gene: TRBJ1-4
CDR3nt: TGTGCCAGCAGTTTATCTGAGGGGGCGCGGGCTGAAAAACTGTTTTTT
CDR3aa: CASSLSEGARAEKLFF

d_gene: TRBD2
abundance: NA
v_gene: TRBV28
j_gene: TRBJ2-2
CDR3nt: TGTGCCAGCAGGAGACTAGCGGGGGAGCTGTTTTTT
CDR3aa: CASRRLAGELFF

d_gene: NA
abundance: NA
v_gene: TRBV4-2
j_gene: TRBJ1-1
CDR3nt: TGTGCCAGCAGCGACGGGGGGCTTGGTAACACTGAAGCTTTCTTT
CDR3aa: CASSDGGLGNTEAFF

d_gene: TRBD2
abundance: NA
v_gene: TRBV5-4
j_gene: TRBJ2-5
CDR3nt: TGTGCCAGCAGCTTCGAGAAAAGGACTAGCGGGAGAATAGAGACCCAGTACTTC
CDR3aa: CASSFEKRTSGRIETQYF

d_gene: NA
abundance: medium-sized
v_gene: TRBV7-9
j_gene: TRBJ2-7
CDR3nt: TGTGCCAGCAGTTGGGGCTGGGGCGAGCAGTACTTC
CDR3aa: CASSWGWGEQYF

d_gene: NA
abundance: NA
v_gene: TRBV28
j_gene: TRBJ2-7
CDR3nt: TGTGCCAGCAGTTTCCTCCGTTACGAGCAGTACTTC
CDR3aa: CASSFLRYEQYF

d_gene: NA
abundance: NA
v_gene: TRBV6-5
j_gene: TRBJ2-2
CDR3nt: TGTGCCAGCAGTTCTCCTAAGATGGGACAAACCGGGGAGCTGTTTTTT
CDR3aa: CASSSPKMGQTGELFF

d_gene: TRBD2
abundance: NA
v_gene: TRBV28
j_gene: TRBJ2-7
CDR3nt: TGTGCCAGCAGCCCGGGACTAGCAGGCTACGAGCAGTACTTC
CDR3aa: CASSPGLAGYEQYF

d_gene: NA
abundance: NA
v_gene: TRBV19
j_gene: TRBJ2-2
CDR3nt: TGTGCCTTAGGAGGGGGCTTCGTCGGGGAGCTGTTTTTT
CDR3aa: CALGGGFVGELFF